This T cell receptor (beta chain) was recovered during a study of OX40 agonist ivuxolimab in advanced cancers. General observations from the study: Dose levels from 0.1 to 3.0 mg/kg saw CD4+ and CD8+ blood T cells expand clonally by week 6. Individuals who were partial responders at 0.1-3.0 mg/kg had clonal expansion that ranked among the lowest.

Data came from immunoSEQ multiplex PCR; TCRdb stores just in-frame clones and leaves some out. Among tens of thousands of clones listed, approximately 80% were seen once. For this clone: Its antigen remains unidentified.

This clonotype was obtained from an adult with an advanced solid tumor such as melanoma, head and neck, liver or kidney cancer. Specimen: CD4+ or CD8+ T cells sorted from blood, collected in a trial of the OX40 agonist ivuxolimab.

The CDR3 nucleotides read TGTGCCAGCAGTCTGGCAGGGCCCCCGTCCTACGAGCAGTACTTC. This translates into CASSLAGPPSYEQYF. The rearrangement links TRBV28 to TRBJ2-7; a weak D match, TRBD1 (5 bases). The CDR3 loop spans 15 amino acids. The V gene's germline CDR1 is MDHEN and CDR2 SYDVKM. V was trimmed by 5 bases and J by 1 base, leaving 15 bases between them.